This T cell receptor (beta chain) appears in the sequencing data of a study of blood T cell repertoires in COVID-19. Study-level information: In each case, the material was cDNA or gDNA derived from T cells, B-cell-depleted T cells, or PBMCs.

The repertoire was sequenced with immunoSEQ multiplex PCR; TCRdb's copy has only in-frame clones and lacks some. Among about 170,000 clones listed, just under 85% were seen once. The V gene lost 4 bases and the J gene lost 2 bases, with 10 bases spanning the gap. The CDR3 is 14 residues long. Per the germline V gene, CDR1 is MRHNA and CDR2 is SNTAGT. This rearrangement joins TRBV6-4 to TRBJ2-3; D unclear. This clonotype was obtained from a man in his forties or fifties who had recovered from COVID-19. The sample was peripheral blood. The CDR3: CASSVGMNTDTQYF. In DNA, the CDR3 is TGTGCCAGCAGTGTGGGCATGAACACAGATACGCAGTATTTT.